These 25 T cell receptor beta chains were sequenced from one sample in a study of early T cells in non-severe SARS-CoV-2 infection. TCRdb called the 5' RACE reads again in MiXCR, with one record for every CDR3 protein. The data contain some 30,000 distinct CDR3 sequences, roughly 5% of them singletons. The sample comprised whole blood. These receptors all stem from an adult who was a healthcare worker with PCR-confirmed SARS-CoV-2 infection or an uninfected control (not recorded which).

The rearrangement links TRBV6-5 to TRBJ1-1, with TRBD1 as a possible D gene (5 bases). Trimming took 5 bases from V and 4 from J, leaving 11 bases between them. This CDR3 is 13 amino acids long. Per the germline V gene, CDR1 is MNHEY and CDR2 is SVGAGI. Here the CDR3 reads CASSPQGFTEAFF. The CDR3 region has the DNA TGTGCCAGCAGTCCCCAGGGATTCACTGAAGCTTTCTTT.

In this sample, this clonotype turned up many times. The chain links TRBV18 to TRBJ2-2, with TRBD1 matching 7 bases. After removal of 3 bases from V and 1 base from J, the junction contained 2 bases not matched to a gene. Germline CDR1 reads KGHSH; CDR2 reads LQKENI. There are 15 residues in the CDR3. The CDR3 loop is CASSPGTVNTGELFF. The DNA of the CDR3 is TGTGCCAGCTCACCTGGGACAGTGAACACCGGGGAGCTGTTTTTT.

This clonotype is deemed medium-sized. The chain combines TRBV18 with TRBJ2-7; D ambiguous. Trimming took 1 base from V and 6 from J, leaving 13 bases between them. This CDR3 comprises 14 residues. Germline V gene lookup returns CDR1 KGHSH and CDR2 LQKENI. CDR3 in DNA: TGTGCCAGCTCACCACTTGAGACTGGTCCCGAGCAGTACTTC. Protein sequence: CASSPLETGPEQYF.

This clonotype was counted ten times or more. This sequence joins TRBV11-2 and TRBJ2-6; perhaps TRBD1 as D (6 bases). Germline assignment: CDR1 SGHAT and CDR2 FQNNGV. The CDR3 spans 18 residues. Trimming took 5 bases from V and 4 from J, leaving 21 bases between them. The CDR3, as DNA: TGTGCCAGCAGCAGAGTCGTCGGACAGTCGACAGGGGCCAACGTCCTGACTTTC. Amino acid sequence: CASSRVVGQSTGANVLTF.

This clonotype was counted many times. The CDR3 protein is CASRGEGFNYGYTF. The CDR3 DNA follows: TGTGCCAGCAGAGGTGAGGGTTTCAACTATGGCTACACCTTC. The V and J genes are TRBV27 and TRBJ1-2, with no clear D. CDR1 is MNHEY, CDR2 SMNVEV, per germline (reference sequence). Between the trimmed V and J ends, which lost 6 bases and 2 bases, there was a span of 13 bases. This CDR3 is built from 14 residues.

This clonotype was detected ten times or more. The chain employs TRBV10-2 and TRBJ2-5; 7 bases are shared with TRBD2. The CDR3 contains 14 residues. Germline V gene sequence: CDR1 WSHSY, CDR2 SAAADI. V shed 5 bases, J shed 4 bases, and the junction held 7 bases outside the gene matches. The CDR3 DNA reads as TGCGCCAGCAGTCTCGGCGGGAGCAGAGAGACCCAGTACTTC. Protein product: CASSLGGSRETQYF.

This clonotype appeared a few times. This chain uses TRBV10-2 with TRBJ2-5; a weak D match, TRBD1 (5 bases). Germline-derived CDR1 and CDR2 are WSHSY and SAAADI. V was pared by 4 bases and J by 7 bases, with 13 bases between. CDR3 length equals 13 residues. The CDR3 nucleotides read TGCGCCAGCAGTGGGGAAACTGGGGCGACCCAGTACTTC. Amino acid sequence: CASSGETGATQYF.

This clonotype was seen more than once but under ten times. The V gene is TRBV6-4, the J gene TRBJ2-2; 8 nucleotides agree with TRBD2. Germline V CDR1 and CDR2: MRHNA, SNTAGT. V shed 4 bases, J shed 3 bases, and the junction held 1 base outside the gene matches. This CDR3 has 14 amino acids. The CDR3, as DNA: TGTGCCAGCAGTGTTAGCGGGGACACCGGGGAGCTGTTTTTT. The encoded protein is CASSVSGDTGELFF.

This clonotype has ten or more counts. The chain links TRBV6-1 to TRBJ2-3, with 12 bases matching TRBD2. The CDR3 runs to 15 residues. V lost 4 bases to trimming and J lost 5 bases; unmatched junction nucleotides: 4. Germline CDR1 and CDR2: MNHNS and SASEGT. CDR3 residues: CASSATSGGQDTQYF. CDR3 sequence (DNA): TGTGCCAGCAGTGCGACTAGCGGGGGCCAAGATACGCAGTATTTT.

This clonotype was seen many times. The chain couples TRBV29-1 to TRBJ1-5; D gene unclear. The germline V gene encodes CDR1 SQVTM and CDR2 ANQGSEA. Trimming took off 4 bases at V and 5 bases at J, with 3 bases between the two ends. This CDR3 has 10 residues. The CDR3 sequence is CSVGDQPQHF. The CDR3 bases are TGCAGCGTTGGGGATCAGCCCCAGCATTTT. The variable domain in full, with the rest retrieved from reference TRBV29-1 and TRBJ1-5, is SAVISQKPSRDICQRGTSLTIQCQVDSQVTMMFWYRQQPGQSLTLIATANQGSEATYESGFVIDKFPISRPNLTFSTLTVSNMSPEDSSIYLCSVGDQPQHFGDGTRLSIL.

In this sample, this clonotype turned up a few times. The chain combines TRBV18 with TRBJ2-2; possible D gene TRBD2, 6 bases. CDR3 length equals 16 residues. V gave up 3 bases and J gave up 5 bases, with 16 bases separating them. CDR1 KGHSH and CDR2 LQKENI come from the germline V gene. CDR3 nucleotide sequence: TGTGCCAGCTCACCTTACGGAGGGGAGGAGACCGGGGAGCTGTTTTTT. It yields the protein CASSPYGGEETGELFF.

The chain combines TRBV20-1 with TRBJ2-6; no clear D. The CDR3 loop spans 16 amino acids. V was clipped by 0 bases and J by 1 base, with 10 bases between them. CDR1 DFQATT and CDR2 SNEGSKA come from the germline V gene (reference sequence). The CDR3 spells CSARDPIFSGANVLTF. The CDR3, as DNA: TGCAGTGCTAGAGATCCGATTTTTTCTGGGGCCAACGTCCTGACTTTC.

The chain carries TRBV4-1 and TRBJ2-1; 15 nucleotides match TRBD2. J lost 7 bases, V lost 2 bases, and 6 bases had no gene match. The CDR3 spans 17 residues. CDR1 and CDR2 (germline): MGHRA, YSYEKL. The DNA of the CDR3 is TGCGCCAGCAGCCAACGGACTAGCGGGGGGGCTTTGAATGAGCAGTTCTTC. Amino acids: CASSQRTSGGALNEQFF.

In its sample, this clonotype ranks as medium-sized. V usage is TRBV4-1 and J usage is TRBJ2-7; 7 bases line up with TRBD2. Germline CDR1 MGHRA, CDR2 YSYEKL. Losses at the gene ends were 2 bases for V and 0 bases for J; bases not matched to a gene: 1. This CDR3 comprises 14 residues. The CDR3 nucleotides are TGCGCCAGCAGCCAACGGGACTACTCCTACGAGCAGTACTTC. It translates to CASSQRDYSYEQYF.

J is TRBJ1-6 and V is TRBV28; D is ambiguous. The germline V and J ends were trimmed by 4 bases and 7 bases, with 14 bases remaining between them. This CDR3 contains 15 residues. CDR1 and CDR2 from the germline V gene are MDHEN and SYDVKM. The CDR3 region has the DNA TGTGCCAGCAGTTCAAGGCCCAGAGGCAATTCACCCCTCCACTTT. Translation: CASSSRPRGNSPLHF.

This clonotype was picked up a small number of times. V usage is TRBV28 and J usage is TRBJ2-3, with 8 nucleotides matching TRBD1. This CDR3 has 12 amino acids. Germline V gene sequence: CDR1 MDHEN, CDR2 SYDVKM. The V segment lost 3 bases and the J segment 13 bases; nucleotides outside the gene matches: 6. Here the CDR3 DNA reads TGTGCCAGCAGTTTGCGGACAGGGACGGAGTATTTT. Translating gives CASSLRTGTEYF.

There are many counts of this clonotype. The CDR3 loop is CASAGGGAETQYF. Here the CDR3 DNA reads TGTGCCAGCGCGGGAGGCGGGGCAGAGACCCAGTACTTC. The chain recombines TRBV5-6 with TRBJ2-5, with TRBD2 identical over 8 bases. CDR3 size: 13 residues. The V segment lost 7 bases and the J segment 4 bases; nucleotides outside the gene matches: 6. From germline, CDR1 is SGHDT and CDR2 YYEEEE.

The CDR3 protein is CASRREGGTDTQYF. The CDR3 bases are TGTGCCAGCAGGCGGGAAGGAGGCACAGATACGCAGTATTTT. The chain employs TRBV9 and TRBJ2-3, with D possibly matching TRBD2 (6 bases). V was cut by 5 bases and J by 1 base, with 11 bases left in between. The CDR3 totals 14 residues. CDR1 SGDLS and CDR2 YYNGEE come from the germline V gene.

At least ten counts were recorded for this clonotype. The J gene is TRBJ1-4, the V gene TRBV25-1; D is ambiguous. The CDR3 is 15 residues long. The germline CDR1 and CDR2 sequences are MGHDK and SYGVNS. V lost 1 base and J lost 8, with 14 bases in between. The CDR3 spells CASSESGLMGEKLFF. CDR3 DNA: TGTGCCAGCAGTGAATCCGGACTTATGGGGGAAAAACTGTTTTTT.

This clonotype came up many times. This chain connects TRBV19 to TRBJ2-1; D is perhaps TRBD2 (5 bases). Looked up from germline, CDR1 is LNHDA and CDR2 is SQIVND (reference sequence). V was clipped by 8 bases and J by 3 bases, with 14 bases between them. The CDR3 is 14 residues long. CDR3 residues: CASAGLGGYNEQFF. DNA for the CDR3: TGTGCCAGTGCGGGCTTAGGCGGCTACAATGAGCAGTTCTTC.

The chain links TRBV4-2 to TRBJ2-7; 13 bases fit TRBD2. CDR1 is LGHNA and CDR2 is YNFKEQ in the germline V gene. The junction had 2 bases not matched to a gene; V was cut back by 1 base and J by 2 bases. The CDR3 consists of 16 residues. For the CDR3, the DNA is TGTGCCAGCAGCCAAGGAGGGACTAGCGGGGCCTACGAGCAGTACTTC. Residues: CASSQGGTSGAYEQYF.

V usage is TRBV6-6 and J usage is TRBJ1-1; TRBD1 matches at 8 bases. The CDR3 totals 15 residues. Germline V gene lookup returns CDR1 MNHNY and CDR2 SVGAGI (reference sequence). Trimming at V came to 6 bases and at J to 1 base, leaving 7 bases not matched to a gene. This CDR3 is CASRETGAGNTEAFF. In DNA form, the CDR3 reads TGTGCCAGCAGGGAGACAGGGGCGGGGAACACTGAAGCTTTCTTT.

This clonotype was detected ten times or more. The chain combines TRBV19 with TRBJ1-2, with TRBD1 as a possible D gene (6 bases). CDR3 size: 13 residues. Germline CDR1 is LNHDA and CDR2 is SQIVND (reference sequence). The V end lost 6 bases, the J end lost 4 bases, and 12 bases lay between the germline ends. The CDR3 DNA reads as TGTGCCAGTAGCAAAGACAGGACCTATGGCTACACCTTC. The encoded protein is CASSKDRTYGYTF. Supplemented by reference TRBV19 and TRBJ1-2, the full variable domain reads DGGITQSPKYLFRKEGQNVTLSCEQNLNHDAMYWYRQDPGQGLRLIYYSQIVNDFQKGDIAEGYSVSREKKESFPLTVTSAQKNPTAFYLCASSKDRTYGYTFGSGTRLTVV.

This clonotype was detected many times. The V gene is TRBV18, the J gene TRBJ2-1, with D perhaps TRBD1 (6 bases). Trimming removed 0 bases from V and 1 base from J, with 10 bases in between. The CDR3 is made up of 16 amino acids. The germline V gene encodes CDR1 KGHSH and CDR2 LQKENI. The CDR3 coding sequence is TGTGCCAGCTCACCACCGTCGACAGGTTCCTACAATGAGCAGTTCTTC. Its protein product is CASSPPSTGSYNEQFF.

This clonotype was recorded a few times. The chain joins TRBV3-1 to TRBJ2-7, with D perhaps matching TRBD1 or TRBD2 (6 bases each). V dropped 3 bases and J dropped 0 bases, with 15 bases sitting between them. This CDR3 spans 16 amino acids. Germline assignment: CDR1 LGHDT and CDR2 YNNKEL (reference sequence). CDR3 coding DNA: TGTGCCAGCAGCCACTCTCCGGGGGCGAGCTCCTACGAGCAGTACTTC. This sequence encodes CASSHSPGASSYEQYF.